This TCR beta chain was found in a study of regulatory T cells in long-lasting Graves disease. Findings and caveats of the study: TRBV28, TRBJ1-2 and TRBJ2-5 emerged as the favored segments in persistent disease. Small sample size may have lowered accuracy.

This clonotype has a count of ten or more. Antigen specificity is unknown. The time point denotes: newly diagnosed GD, antithyroid drugs for less than 3 months. PBMC RNA served as the TCR library source. CDR1 is SGHRS, CDR2 YFSETQ, per germline. This CDR3 is built from 15 residues. Trimming took 0 bases from V and 7 from J, leaving 13 bases between them. Building of the TCR beta libraries involved iRepertoire HTBI primers and Arm-PCR of CDR3 regions. TCRdb re-analysed the multiplex PCR reads in MiXCR, keeping a single row per CDR3 protein. The table has roughly 350,000 distinct CDR3 sequences, 16% seen once. This sample also appeared in a second study, on T cells in Graves' hyperthyroidism and ophthalmopathy. From that study: Graves' hyperthyroidism was deemed stable absent ophthalmopathy progression within 18 months.

The chain uses TRBV5-1 and TRBJ1-4; maybe TRBD1 (5 bases). This sequence was found in a man aged 35-49 years with Graves disease. This specimen consisted of peripheral blood mononuclear cells (PBMCs), obtained at new diagnosis, from a patient treated with antithyroid drugs. In DNA form, the CDR3 reads TGCGCCAGCAGCTTGGACGGAACGAGGGGTGAAAAACTGTTTTTT. Translated: CASSLDGTRGEKLFF. Using reference TRBV5-1 and TRBJ1-4 for the parts outside the CDR3, the full variable domain is KAGVTQTPRYLIKTRGQQVTLSCSPISGHRSVSWYQQTPGQGLQFLFEYFSETQRNKGNFPGRFSGRQFSNSRSEMNVSTLELGDSALYLCASSLDGTRGEKLFFGSGTQLSVL.